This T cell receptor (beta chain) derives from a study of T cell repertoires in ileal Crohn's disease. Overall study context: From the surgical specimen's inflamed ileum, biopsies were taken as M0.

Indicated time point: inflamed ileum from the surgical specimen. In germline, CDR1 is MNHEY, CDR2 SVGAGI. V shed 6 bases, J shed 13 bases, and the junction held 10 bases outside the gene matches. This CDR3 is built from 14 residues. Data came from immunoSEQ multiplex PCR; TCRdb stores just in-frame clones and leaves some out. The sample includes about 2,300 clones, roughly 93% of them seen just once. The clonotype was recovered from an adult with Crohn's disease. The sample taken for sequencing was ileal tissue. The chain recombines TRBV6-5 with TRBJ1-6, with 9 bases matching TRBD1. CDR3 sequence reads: CASRFQGTGYPLHF. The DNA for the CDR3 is TGTGCCAGCAGATTCCAGGGGACAGGGTATCCCCTCCACTTT.